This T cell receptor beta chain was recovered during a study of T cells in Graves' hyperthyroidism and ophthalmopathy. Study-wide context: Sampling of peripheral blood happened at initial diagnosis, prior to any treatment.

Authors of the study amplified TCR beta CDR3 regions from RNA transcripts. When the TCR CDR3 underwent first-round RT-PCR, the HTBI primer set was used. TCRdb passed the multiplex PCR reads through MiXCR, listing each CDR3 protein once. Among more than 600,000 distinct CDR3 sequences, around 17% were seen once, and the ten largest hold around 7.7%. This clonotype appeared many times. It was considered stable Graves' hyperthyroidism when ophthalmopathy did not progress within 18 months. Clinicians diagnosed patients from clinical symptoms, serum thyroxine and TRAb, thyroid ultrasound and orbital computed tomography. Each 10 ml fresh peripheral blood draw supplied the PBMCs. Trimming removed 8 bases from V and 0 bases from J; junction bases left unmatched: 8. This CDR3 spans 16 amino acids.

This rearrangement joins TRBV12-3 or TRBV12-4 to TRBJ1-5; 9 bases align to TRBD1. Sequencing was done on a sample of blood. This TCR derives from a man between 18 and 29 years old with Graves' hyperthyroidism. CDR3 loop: CASARQGVYSNQPQHF. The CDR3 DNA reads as TGTGCCAGCGCAAGACAGGGGGTGTATAGCAATCAGCCCCAGCATTTT.